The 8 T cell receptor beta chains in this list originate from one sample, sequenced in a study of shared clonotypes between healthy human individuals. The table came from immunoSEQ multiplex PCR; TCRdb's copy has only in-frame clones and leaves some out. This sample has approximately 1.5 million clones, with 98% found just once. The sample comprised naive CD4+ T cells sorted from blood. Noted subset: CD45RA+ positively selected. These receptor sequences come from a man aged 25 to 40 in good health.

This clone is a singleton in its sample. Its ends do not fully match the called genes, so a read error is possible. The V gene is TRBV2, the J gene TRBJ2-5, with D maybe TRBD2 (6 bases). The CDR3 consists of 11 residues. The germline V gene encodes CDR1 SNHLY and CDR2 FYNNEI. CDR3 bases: TGTGCCAGCAGTGAAAGGAGGGTACTGCACTTC. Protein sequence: CASSERRVLHF.

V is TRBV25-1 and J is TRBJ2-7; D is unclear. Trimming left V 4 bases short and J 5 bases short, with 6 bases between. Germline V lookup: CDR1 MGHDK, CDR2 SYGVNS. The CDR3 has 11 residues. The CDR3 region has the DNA TGTGCCAGCAGTGGGATCCACGAGCAGTACTTC. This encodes CASSGIHEQYF.

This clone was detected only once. In DNA, the CDR3 is TGCGCCAGCAGCCCATCTCTAGCGGGAGTTAGGAGCGAGACCCAGTACTTC. It translates to CASSPSLAGVRSETQYF. The rearrangement links TRBV5-1 to TRBJ2-5; the match to TRBD2 covers 10 bases. V was clipped by 4 bases and J by 5 bases; unmatched bases: 14. This CDR3 spans 17 amino acids. Germline V gives CDR1 SGHRS, CDR2 YFSETQ.

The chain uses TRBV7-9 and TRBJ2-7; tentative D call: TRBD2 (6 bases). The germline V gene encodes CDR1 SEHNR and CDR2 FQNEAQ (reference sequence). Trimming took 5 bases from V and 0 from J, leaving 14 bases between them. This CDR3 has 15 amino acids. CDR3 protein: CASSPSSGVSYEQYF. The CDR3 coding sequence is TGTGCCAGCAGCCCTAGTAGCGGAGTCTCCTACGAGCAGTACTTC.

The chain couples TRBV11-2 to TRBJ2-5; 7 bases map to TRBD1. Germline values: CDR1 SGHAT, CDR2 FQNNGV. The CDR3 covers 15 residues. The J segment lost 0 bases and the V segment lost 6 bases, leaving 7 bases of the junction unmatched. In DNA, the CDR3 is TGTGCCAGCAGAACAATACAGGGGTACCAAGAGACCCAGTACTTC. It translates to CASRTIQGYQETQYF.

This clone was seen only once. The CDR3 spells CASSPNPNTGELFF. CDR3 DNA sequence: TGCGCCAGCAGCCCCAACCCGAACACCGGGGAGCTGTTTTTT. The rearrangement links TRBV5-1 to TRBJ2-2; D is undetermined. V lost 4 bases and J lost 0, with 7 bases in between. CDR1 is SGHRS, CDR2 YFSETQ, per germline. This CDR3 has 14 amino acids. Together with reference TRBV5-1 and TRBJ2-2, the CDR3 gives the full variable domain: KAGVTQTPRYLIKTRGQQVTLSCSPISGHRSVSWYQQTPGQGLQFLFEYFSETQRNKGNFPGRFSGRQFSNSRSEMNVSTLELGDSALYLCASSPNPNTGELFFGEGSRLTVL.

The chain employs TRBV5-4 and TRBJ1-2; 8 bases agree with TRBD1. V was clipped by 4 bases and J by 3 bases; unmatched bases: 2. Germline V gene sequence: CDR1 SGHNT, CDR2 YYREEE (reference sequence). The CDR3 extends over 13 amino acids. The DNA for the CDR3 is TGTGCCAGCAGCGCAGGGGGCGACTATGGCTACACCTTC. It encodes CASSAGGDYGYTF.

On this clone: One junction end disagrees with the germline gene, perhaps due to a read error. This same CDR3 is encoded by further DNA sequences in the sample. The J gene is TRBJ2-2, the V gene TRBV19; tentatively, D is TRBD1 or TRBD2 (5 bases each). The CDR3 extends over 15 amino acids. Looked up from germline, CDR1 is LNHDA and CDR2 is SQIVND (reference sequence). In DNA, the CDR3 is TGTGCGAGTAGCGTAGGGCAGGGATTCACCGGGGAGCTGTTTTTT. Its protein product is CASSVGQGFTGELFF.